The 27 T cell receptor beta chains reported below all come from one sample, sequenced in a study of neoadjuvant nivolumab and ipilimumab in lung cancer. Measured with immunoSEQ multiplex PCR; TCRdb has only the in-frame clones, and not every one. The table has more than 7,500 clones, 81% seen once. Sequences were derived from peripheral blood, sampled before neoadjuvant nivolumab, alone or with ipilimumab. All receptors come from an adult with non-small cell lung cancer.

The chain uses TRBV9 and TRBJ2-3, with unresolved D. Germline V gives CDR1 SGDLS, CDR2 YYNGEE. The CDR3 spans 15 residues. Between the trimmed V and J ends, which lost 4 bases and 4 bases, there was a span of 16 bases. The CDR3 protein is CASSPSRVSSDTQYF. DNA for the CDR3: TGTGCCAGCAGCCCCTCAAGGGTTTCTTCAGATACGCAGTATTTT.

This clone was detected only a few times. The chain links TRBV5-1 to TRBJ2-3; no definite D call. The CDR3 extends over 11 amino acids. Trimming left V 0 bases short and J 5 bases short, with 1 base between. Germline-derived CDR1 and CDR2 are SGHRS and YFSETQ. The CDR3 protein is CASSLEDTQYF. The DNA of the CDR3 is TGCGCCAGCAGCTTGGAAGATACGCAGTATTTT.

In its sample, this clone ranks as large. The genes are TRBV7-8 and TRBJ2-6; 10 bases agree with TRBD1. Losses at the gene ends were 6 bases for V and 2 bases for J; bases not matched to a gene: 13. The CDR3 loop spans 19 amino acids. Germline V gene lookup returns CDR1 SGHVS and CDR2 FQNEAQ. The CDR3, as DNA: TGTGCCAGCAGTTACGGACAGGGGGATATTAATGCTGGGGCCAACGTCCTGACTTTC. Its translation is CASSYGQGDINAGANVLTF. Combining the CDR3 with reference TRBV7-8 and TRBJ2-6 gives the whole variable domain GAGVSQSPRYKVAKRGQDVALRCDPISGHVSLFWYQQALGQGPEFLTYFQNEAQLDKSGLPSDRFFAERPEGSVSTLKIQRTQQEDSAVYLCASSYGQGDINAGANVLTFGAGSRLTVL.

This clone has just one count. V and J are TRBV29-1 and TRBJ2-7, with D possibly being TRBD1 (5 bases). This CDR3 region has 15 residues. V lost 0 bases and J 7 bases, leaving 19 bases between the germline ends. CDR1 SQVTM and CDR2 ANQGSEA come from the germline V gene. The CDR3 DNA sequence: TGCAGCGTTGAAGAGACCGCCAGGAAAGGGGTTGAGCAGTACTTC. This gives the protein CSVEETARKGVEQYF.

The CDR3 region has the DNA TGTGCCAGCTCTCGCGCTAATGAAAAACTGTTTTTT. This gives the protein CASSRANEKLFF. This chain joins TRBV18 and TRBJ1-4; D gene unclear. This CDR3 contains 12 residues. V lost 6 bases, J lost 3 bases, and 5 bases lay in between. CDR1 is KGHSH, CDR2 LQKENI, per germline.

V usage is TRBV11-2 and J usage is TRBJ2-1; 7 nucleotides match TRBD2. Trimming took 6 bases from V and 2 from J; bases not matched to a gene: 10. From germline, CDR1 is SGHAT and CDR2 FQNNGV. This CDR3 is 16 amino acids long. CDR3 nucleotides: TGTGCCAGCAGTTCCGACGCGGGAGTTCCCTACAATGAGCAGTTCTTC. Amino acids: CASSSDAGVPYNEQFF.

V gene TRBV11-2 combines with J gene TRBJ2-3; either TRBD1 or TRBD2 may fit D (5 bases each). V was pared by 5 bases and J by 4 bases, with 19 bases between. Looked up from germline, CDR1 is SGHAT and CDR2 is FQNNGV. The CDR3 covers 16 residues. CDR3: CASSPPSGVGADTQYF. DNA for the CDR3: TGTGCCAGCAGCCCCCCCTCAGGCGTGGGGGCAGATACGCAGTATTTT.

Only a few counts were recorded for this clone. The chain has TRBV19 and TRBJ2-5, with D hard to call. In germline, CDR1 is LNHDA, CDR2 SQIVND (reference sequence). Between the trimmed V and J ends, which lost 7 bases and 1 base, there was a span of 7 bases. This CDR3 comprises 12 residues. The CDR3 coding sequence is TGTGCCAGTAATGGAGTCCAAGAGACCCAGTACTTC. Its protein product is CASNGVQETQYF.

The chain joins TRBV11-3 to TRBJ1-1; 7 positions agree with TRBD1. J lost 5 bases, V lost 5 bases, and 5 bases had no gene match. The CDR3 runs to 13 residues. The germline gives CDR1 SGHNT, CDR2 YENEEA. CDR3 coding DNA: TGTGCCAGCAGCCCCAGGGGGAGTACTGAAGCTTTCTTT. Its protein is CASSPRGSTEAFF.

This rearrangement joins TRBV6-5 to TRBJ2-5; 11 nucleotides line up with TRBD2. The V and J ends lost 2 bases and 4 bases, in that order; junction bases with no gene match: 3. This CDR3 spans 15 amino acids. Germline V gives CDR1 MNHEY, CDR2 SVGAGI. The CDR3 sequence: CASSYTSGSAETQYF. The CDR3 coding sequence is TGTGCCAGCAGTTACACTAGCGGGAGTGCAGAGACCCAGTACTTC.

The rearrangement joins TRBV9 to TRBJ2-3; 16 nucleotides align to TRBD2. V was clipped by 4 bases and J by 3 bases; unmatched bases: 8. This CDR3 contains 18 residues. The germline gives CDR1 SGDLS, CDR2 YYNGEE. CDR3 region: CASSPGTSGRAGTDTQYF. DNA of the CDR3: TGTGCCAGCAGCCCAGGGACTAGCGGGAGGGCAGGGACAGATACGCAGTATTTT.

The gene calls are TRBV11-2 and TRBJ2-7; D is unclear. The V and J ends lost 5 bases and 4 bases respectively, with 18 bases between them. The CDR3 extends over 15 amino acids. CDR1 SGHAT and CDR2 FQNNGV come from the germline V gene. CDR3 DNA sequence: TGTGCCAGCAGCCCCCTAGAACGGACCGCTTACGAGCAGTACTTC. Encoded protein: CASSPLERTAYEQYF.

This chain joins TRBV6-1 and TRBJ2-7; a possible D gene is TRBD2 (6 bases). Trimming pared 10 bases from V and 6 bases from J, leaving 22 bases between. CDR3 length equals 14 residues. Germline CDR1 and CDR2: MNHNS and SASEGT. The CDR3 sequence is CATSPVGGRGEQYF. The CDR3 DNA follows: TGTGCCACTTCCCCAGTCGGGGGACGGGGCGAGCAGTACTTC.

This chain uses TRBV11-2 with TRBJ1-2, with D hard to call. V was shortened by 2 bases and J by 1 base, with 20 bases between the two germline ends. Germline CDR1 reads SGHAT; CDR2 reads FQNNGV. The CDR3 sequence is 18 residues long. DNA for the CDR3: TGTGCCAGCAGCTTAAGGCAGGACGGCAGTGGAATTAACTATGGCTACACCTTC. Encoded protein: CASSLRQDGSGINYGYTF.

The V and J genes are TRBV11-2 and TRBJ1-2; possibly TRBD1 for D (5 bases). Germline V gives CDR1 SGHAT, CDR2 FQNNGV. This CDR3 is built from 15 residues. Between the trimmed V and J ends, which lost 3 bases and 4 bases, there was a span of 15 bases. The CDR3: CASSLRGGEGYGYTF. In nucleotides, the CDR3 is TGTGCCAGCAGCTTGAGGGGTGGGGAGGGCTATGGCTACACCTTC.

The rearrangement uses TRBV29-1 and TRBJ1-1; 8 positions match TRBD1. V lost 8 bases and J lost 5; bases outside the gene matches: 7. Germline CDR1 and CDR2: SQVTM and ANQGSEA. There are 12 residues in the CDR3. In DNA form, the CDR3 reads TGCAGCACGTCCGGACAGGGAACTGAAGCTTTCTTT. This gives the protein CSTSGQGTEAFF. The full variable domain, rest sourced from reference TRBV29-1 and TRBJ1-1, is SAVISQKPSRDICQRGTSLTIQCQVDSQVTMMFWYRQQPGQSLTLIATANQGSEATYESGFVIDKFPISRPNLTFSTLTVSNMSPEDSSIYLCSTSGQGTEAFFGQGTRLTVV.

The gene calls are TRBV2 and TRBJ1-5; 11 nucleotides agree with TRBD1. The CDR3 sequence is 17 residues long. Trimming at V came to 6 bases and at J to 2 bases, leaving 9 bases not matched to a gene. The germline V gene has CDR1 SNHLY and CDR2 FYNNEI. The CDR3 sequence: CASSHTGTGGGNQPQHF. CDR3 coding DNA: TGTGCCAGCAGCCACACCGGGACAGGGGGAGGCAATCAGCCCCAGCATTTT.

The chain joins TRBV19 to TRBJ2-2, with TRBD2 as a possible D gene (6 bases). CDR1 LNHDA and CDR2 SQIVND come from the germline V gene (reference sequence). The V end lost 6 bases, the J end lost 7 bases, and 18 bases lay between the germline ends. This CDR3 spans 15 amino acids. CDR3 residues: CASSPTGLPSGELFF. CDR3 nucleotides: TGTGCCAGTAGCCCCACGGGACTCCCGAGCGGGGAGCTGTTTTTT.

The rearrangement joins TRBV6-5 to TRBJ2-2; 10 bases align to TRBD2. CDR3 length: 15 residues. Germline-derived CDR1 and CDR2 are MNHEY and SVGAGI. V dropped 8 bases and J dropped 7; count of bases not matched to a gene: 10. The CDR3 DNA reads TGTGCCAGCCGGGCTAGCGGGAGCCTAAACGGGGAGCTGTTTTTT. Its translation is CASRASGSLNGELFF.

V and J are TRBV28 and TRBJ1-1, with a tentative D call TRBD1 (5 bases). The germline V gene has CDR1 MDHEN and CDR2 SYDVKM. V was shortened by 8 bases and J by 5 bases, with 9 bases between the two germline ends. This CDR3 spans 11 amino acids. The CDR3 DNA sequence: TGTGCCAGCTCCGGGGGGACTGAAGCTTTCTTT. Its protein is CASSGGTEAFF. Full variable domain (missing parts from reference TRBV28 and TRBJ1-1): DVKVTQSSRYLVKRTGEKVFLECVQDMDHENMFWYRQDPGLGLRLIYFSYDVKMKEKGDIPEGYSVSREKKERFSLILESASTNQTSMYLCASSGGTEAFFGQGTRLTVV.

This chain connects TRBV18 to TRBJ1-2, with 9 bases lining up with TRBD1. Germline lookup yields CDR1 KGHSH and CDR2 LQKENI. The CDR3 runs 16 residues. Trimming at V came to 3 bases and at J to 3 bases, leaving 8 bases not matched to a gene. The CDR3 nucleotides read TGTGCCAGCTCACCCCCGGGACAGGGACCCGACTATGGCTACACCTTC. It specifies CASSPPGQGPDYGYTF.

This sequence joins TRBV7-2 and TRBJ2-2, with D possibly called TRBD1 or TRBD2 (6 bases each). The V gene's germline CDR1 is SGHTA and CDR2 FQGNSA. Trimming shortened V by 0 bases and J by 4 bases, and 12 bases separated the two germline ends. The CDR3 covers 16 residues. CDR3 DNA: TGTGCCAGCAGCTTAGCGGTAGGGGGAGGCACCGGGGAGCTGTTTTTT. Protein: CASSLAVGGGTGELFF.

DNA of the CDR3: TGTGCCAGCAGCCAAGGGACTTTTAGCAGGGATACGCAGTATTTT. Protein: CASSQGTFSRDTQYF. This chain joins TRBV14 and TRBJ2-3, with D perhaps matching TRBD2 (5 bases). The V end lost 1 base, the J end lost 6 bases, and 14 bases lay between the germline ends. CDR3 length equals 15 residues. Germline V gene lookup returns CDR1 SGHDN and CDR2 FVKESK.

This chain joins TRBV6-1 and TRBJ1-2, with a tentative D call TRBD1 (6 bases). The V end lost 3 bases, the J end lost 6 bases, and 23 bases lay between the germline ends. Germline V gene data show CDR1 as MNHNS and CDR2 as SASEGT. The CDR3 runs 17 residues. The CDR3 DNA sequence: TGTGCCAGCAGTGACCGCCGGGACACTATGAGGAAGGATGGCTACACCTTC. It translates to CASSDRRDTMRKDGYTF.

J is TRBJ1-1 and V is TRBV19; the D is unclear. This CDR3 has 14 amino acids. V was trimmed by 5 bases and J by 0 bases, leaving 10 bases between them. Germline lookup yields CDR1 LNHDA and CDR2 SQIVND (reference sequence). Written as DNA, the CDR3 is TGTGCCAGTAGTTCGTACCGAGTGAACACTGAAGCTTTCTTT. Translating it yields CASSSYRVNTEAFF.

This clone was recorded a few times. The rearrangement links TRBV7-7 to TRBJ2-7; 7 positions match TRBD2. The CDR3 is 13 amino acids. Germline V gene lookup returns CDR1 SSHAT and CDR2 FNYEAQ (reference sequence). Trimming took 6 bases from V and 7 from J; bases not matched to a gene: 9. CDR3 in DNA: TGTGCCAGCAGTCTCCGGAGGGAGGGGGAGCAGTACTTC. Protein: CASSLRREGEQYF.

The V call is TRBV28, the J call TRBJ1-4; TRBD1 might be the D (6 bases). This CDR3 is built from 15 residues. Trimming took off 7 bases at V and 4 bases at J, with 16 bases between the two ends. Germline V gene data show CDR1 as MDHEN and CDR2 as SYDVKM. CDR3: CASIPSGGGNEKLFF. The CDR3 region has the DNA TGTGCCAGCATTCCTAGCGGGGGCGGTAATGAAAAACTGTTTTTT.